The clone carrying this T cell receptor beta chain appeared a few times. The junction departs from germline at one end; a sequencing error may be responsible. This specimen belongs to a study of response to subunit inactivated influenza vaccine. TCRdb reprocessed the RT-PCR reads via MiXCR and lists one record per CDR3 protein. The data contain about 540,000 distinct CDR3 sequences, around 25% of them singletons. CDR1 is SNHLY, CDR2 FYNNEI, per germline. The CDR3 has 13 amino acids. Separately, the same data were catalogued under a study of T cells expressing NK-cell markers. As that study records: TCR beta cDNA was generated via 5'RACE template switching incorporating UMIs. In the group of eight sequenced donors, seven were HCMV-seropositive and one was seronegative. Researchers report these clonotypes also headed the CD3+CD56-NKG2C+ fraction in several donors. What remained unclear was the HCMV specificity of expanded NKG2C+ T cell clones.

The V gene is TRBV2, the J gene TRBJ1-4; the match to TRBD1 covers 7 bases. The source of this sequence is a man in his forties or fifties who received an inactivated influenza vaccine. Sequences were derived from CD4+ T cells sorted from PBMCs, sampled about 12 days after vaccination. CDR3 in amino acids: CASSPVSGTVPRF. In DNA form, the CDR3 reads TGTGCCAGCAGTCCCGTGTCCGGGACAGTTCCCCGTTTT.